This TCR beta chain was observed in a study of blood T cell repertoires in COVID-19. The protocol was immunoSEQ multiplex PCR, while the TCRdb copy is restricted to in-frame clones and leaves out a portion. This sample yields approximately 380,000 clones, of which 90% to 95% are seen a single time; about 0.86% belongs to the top ten. This clone is a singleton in its sample. Deletions cut 1 base from V and 6 bases from J, with 16 bases between. CDR3 length: 16 residues. Germline assignment: CDR1 MGHDK and CDR2 SYGVNS. Sequenced input: PBMCs or T cells enriched from blood (not recorded which). The receptor was derived from a woman aged 40 to 50 who had been exposed to COVID-19. The J gene is TRBJ2-1, the V gene TRBV25-1; tentatively, D is TRBD1 (6 bases). Here the CDR3 reads CASSECPGECGNEQFF. In nucleotides, the CDR3 is TGTGCCAGCAGTGAATGTCCAGGGGAGTGTGGCAATGAGCAGTTCTTC.